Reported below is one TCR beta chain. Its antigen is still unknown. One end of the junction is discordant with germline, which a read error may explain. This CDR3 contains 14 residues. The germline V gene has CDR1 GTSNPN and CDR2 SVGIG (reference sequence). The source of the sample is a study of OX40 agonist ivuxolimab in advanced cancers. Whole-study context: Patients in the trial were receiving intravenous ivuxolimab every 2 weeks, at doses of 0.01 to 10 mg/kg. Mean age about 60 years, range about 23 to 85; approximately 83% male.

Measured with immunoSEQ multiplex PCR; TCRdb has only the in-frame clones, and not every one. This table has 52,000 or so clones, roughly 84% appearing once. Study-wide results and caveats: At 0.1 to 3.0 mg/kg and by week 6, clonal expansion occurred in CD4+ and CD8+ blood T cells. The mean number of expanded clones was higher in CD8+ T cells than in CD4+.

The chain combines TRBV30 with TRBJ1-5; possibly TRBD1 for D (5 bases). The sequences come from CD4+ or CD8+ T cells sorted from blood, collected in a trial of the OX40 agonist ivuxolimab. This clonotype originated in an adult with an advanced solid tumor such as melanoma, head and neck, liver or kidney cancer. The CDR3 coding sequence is TGTGCCTCGAGTGCGGGGTGGGGGGATCAGCCCCAGCATTTT. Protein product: CASSAGWGDQPQHF.